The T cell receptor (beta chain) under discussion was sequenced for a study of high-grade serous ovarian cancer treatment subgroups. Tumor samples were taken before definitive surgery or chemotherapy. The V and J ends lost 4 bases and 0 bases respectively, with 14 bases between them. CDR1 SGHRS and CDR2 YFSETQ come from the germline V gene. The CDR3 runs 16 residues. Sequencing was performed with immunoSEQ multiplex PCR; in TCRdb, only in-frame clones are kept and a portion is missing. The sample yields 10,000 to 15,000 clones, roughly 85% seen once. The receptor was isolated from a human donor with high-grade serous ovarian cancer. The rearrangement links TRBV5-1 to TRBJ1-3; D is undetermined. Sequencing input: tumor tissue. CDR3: CASSTDGRSSGNTIYF. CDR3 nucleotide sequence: TGCGCCAGCAGCACCGATGGACGGAGCTCTGGAAACACCATATATTTT.